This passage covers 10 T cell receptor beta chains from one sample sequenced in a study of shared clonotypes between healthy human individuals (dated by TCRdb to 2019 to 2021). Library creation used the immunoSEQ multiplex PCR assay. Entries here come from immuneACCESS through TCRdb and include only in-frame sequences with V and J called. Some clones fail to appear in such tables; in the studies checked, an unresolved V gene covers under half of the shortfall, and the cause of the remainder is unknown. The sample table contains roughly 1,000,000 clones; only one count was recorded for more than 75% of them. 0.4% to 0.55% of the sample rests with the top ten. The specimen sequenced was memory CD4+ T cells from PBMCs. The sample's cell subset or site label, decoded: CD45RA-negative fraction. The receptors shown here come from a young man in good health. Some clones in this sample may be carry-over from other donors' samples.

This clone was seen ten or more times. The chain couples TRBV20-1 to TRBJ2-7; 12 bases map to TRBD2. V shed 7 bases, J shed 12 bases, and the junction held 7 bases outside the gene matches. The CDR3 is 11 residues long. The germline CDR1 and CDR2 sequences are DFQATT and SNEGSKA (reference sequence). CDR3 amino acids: CSVGLAGGGYF. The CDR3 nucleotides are TGCAGTGTGGGGCTAGCGGGAGGGGGGTACTTC.

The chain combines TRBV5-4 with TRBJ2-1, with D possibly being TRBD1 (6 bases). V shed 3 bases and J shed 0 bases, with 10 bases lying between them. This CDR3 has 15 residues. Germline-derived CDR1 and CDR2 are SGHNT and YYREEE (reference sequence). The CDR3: CASSSTGDSYNEQFF. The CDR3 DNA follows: TGTGCCAGCAGCTCGACAGGAGACTCCTACAATGAGCAGTTCTTC.

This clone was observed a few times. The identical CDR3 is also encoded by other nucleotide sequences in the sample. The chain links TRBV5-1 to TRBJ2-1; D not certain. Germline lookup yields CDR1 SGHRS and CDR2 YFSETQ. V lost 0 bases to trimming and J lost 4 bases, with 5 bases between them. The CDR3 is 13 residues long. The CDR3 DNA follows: TGCGCCAGCAGCTTGGGGGGATACAATGAGCAGTTCTTC. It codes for CASSLGGYNEQFF.

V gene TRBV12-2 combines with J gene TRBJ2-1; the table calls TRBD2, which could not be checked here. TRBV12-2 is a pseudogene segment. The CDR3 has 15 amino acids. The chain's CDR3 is CASPTCGELLNEQFF. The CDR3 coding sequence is TGTGCAAGTCCCACCTGCGGGGAGCTCCTCAATGAGCAGTTCTTC.

The CDR3 protein is CASTRWGALADTQYF. The CDR3 DNA is TGTGCCAGTACCAGATGGGGTGCCTTAGCAGATACGCAGTATTTT. The chain combines TRBV27 with TRBJ2-3, with unresolved D. The V gene's germline CDR1 is MNHEY and CDR2 SMNVEV (reference sequence). The CDR3 sequence is 15 residues long. V gave up 9 bases and J gave up 4 bases, with 20 bases separating them.

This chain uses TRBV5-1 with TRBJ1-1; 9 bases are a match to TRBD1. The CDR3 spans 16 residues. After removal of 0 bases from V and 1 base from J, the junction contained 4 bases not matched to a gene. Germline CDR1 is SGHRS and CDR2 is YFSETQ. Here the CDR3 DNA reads TGCGCCAGCAGCTTGGTGGGACAGGGTCAGAACACTGAAGCTTTCTTT. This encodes CASSLVGQGQNTEAFF.

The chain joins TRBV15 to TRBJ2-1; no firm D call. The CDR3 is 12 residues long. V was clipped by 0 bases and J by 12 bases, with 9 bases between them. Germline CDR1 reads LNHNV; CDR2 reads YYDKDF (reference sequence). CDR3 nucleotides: TGTGCCACCAGCAGAGATCGGCTAGGGCAGTTCTTC. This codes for CATSRDRLGQFF.

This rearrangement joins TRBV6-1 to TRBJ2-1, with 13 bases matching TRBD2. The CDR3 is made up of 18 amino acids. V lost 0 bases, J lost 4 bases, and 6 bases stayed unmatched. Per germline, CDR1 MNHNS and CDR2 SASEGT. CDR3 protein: CASSEAGLAGPRYNEQFF. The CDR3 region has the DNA TGTGCCAGCAGTGAAGCGGGACTAGCGGGACCAAGGTACAATGAGCAGTTCTTC.

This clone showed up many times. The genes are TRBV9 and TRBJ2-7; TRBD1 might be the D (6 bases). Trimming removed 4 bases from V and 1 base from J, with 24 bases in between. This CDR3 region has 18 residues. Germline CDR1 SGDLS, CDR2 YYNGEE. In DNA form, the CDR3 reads TGTGCCAGCAGCAAACTACCCCAAACCGGACAGCGGTCCTACGAGCAGTACTTC. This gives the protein CASSKLPQTGQRSYEQYF.

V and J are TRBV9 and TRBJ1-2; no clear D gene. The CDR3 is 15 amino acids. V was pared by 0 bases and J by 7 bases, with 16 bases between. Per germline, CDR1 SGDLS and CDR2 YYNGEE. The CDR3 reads CASSVGGTVPGGYTF. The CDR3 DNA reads TGTGCCAGCAGCGTAGGGGGAACAGTACCGGGTGGCTACACCTTC.